The 27 T cell receptor beta chains in this list originate from one sample, sequenced in a study of blood T cell repertoires in COVID-19 (TCRdb year 2020). Libraries were prepared through the immunoSEQ multiplex PCR assay. Imported from immuneACCESS, the table was reduced by TCRdb to in-frame sequences with V and J called. These copies leave out some clones; in studies compared against another copy, an unresolved V gene accounts for under half, and the cause of the remainder is not known. This sample holds 200,000 to 300,000 clones; approximately 86% were observed only once. Of the sample, over 7.5% falls within the top ten clones. Sequences were obtained from peripheral blood. Receptors originate from a man in his forties who had recovered from COVID-19.

This clone came up a few times. DNA for the CDR3: TGTGCCAGCAGTGTACAGGGGGCGGAAGCTTTCTTT. It specifies CASSVQGAEAFF. V gene TRBV12-3 or TRBV12-4 combines with J gene TRBJ1-1; 9 bases match TRBD1. The ends lost 5 bases at V and 8 bases at J; junction bases unmatched: 3. This CDR3 is 12 amino acids long.

This chain connects TRBV19 to TRBJ2-7; TRBD1 agrees at 8 bases. The germline gives CDR1 LNHDA, CDR2 SQIVND (reference sequence). J lost 6 bases, V lost 4 bases, and 8 bases had no gene match. This CDR3 contains 14 residues. CDR3 in DNA: TGTGCCAGTAGTACCCAGGGACAGGTATTCGAGCAGTACTTC. Protein sequence: CASSTQGQVFEQYF.

The rearrangement uses TRBV6-5 and TRBJ2-2; perhaps TRBD2 as D (5 bases). The CDR3 consists of 16 residues. CDR1 and CDR2 (germline): MNHEY, SVGAGI. V shed 4 bases and J shed 2 bases, with 14 bases lying between them. The CDR3 reads CASSSLSGVNTGELFF. The CDR3 DNA sequence: TGTGCCAGCAGTTCTCTGAGCGGAGTCAACACCGGGGAGCTGTTTTTT.

The chain joins TRBV5-1 to TRBJ2-7; TRBD2 aligns across 9 bases. The junction had 7 bases not matched to a gene; V was cut back by 0 bases and J by 9 bases. This CDR3 has 14 residues. CDR1 and CDR2 from the germline V gene are SGHRS and YFSETQ. In DNA, the CDR3 is TGCGCCAGCAGCTTGGCCCTAGCGGGACCCGGGCAGTACTTC. It encodes CASSLALAGPGQYF.

The rearrangement joins TRBV9 to TRBJ2-1, with 10 bases identical to TRBD2. The J segment lost 8 bases and the V segment lost 0 bases, leaving 8 bases of the junction unmatched. CDR1 and CDR2 (germline): SGDLS, YYNGEE. CDR3 size: 16 residues. The CDR3 DNA is TGTGCCAGCAGCGTAGATTTAGCGGGAGGTTGGGATGAGCAGTTCTTC. Its translation is CASSVDLAGGWDEQFF.

The rearrangement joins TRBV10-2 to TRBJ1-5, with TRBD1 matching 7 bases. J gave up 4 bases and V 6 bases, and 12 bases lay outside the gene matches. This CDR3 has 16 amino acids. Per the germline V gene, CDR1 is WSHSY and CDR2 is SAAADI. The CDR3 bases are TGCGCCAGCAGCGCAAGAGACAGGGCCGGAAATCAGCCCCAGCATTTT. Translation gives CASSARDRAGNQPQHF.

The genes are TRBV7-9 and TRBJ2-5; 12 bases align to TRBD2. After removal of 4 bases from V and 4 bases from J, the junction contained 4 bases not matched to a gene. Per germline, CDR1 SEHNR and CDR2 FQNEAQ (reference sequence). This CDR3 is built from 15 residues. CDR3 amino acids: CASSSTSGGGETQYF. CDR3 DNA: TGTGCCAGCAGCTCGACTAGCGGGGGCGGAGAGACCCAGTACTTC.

V usage is TRBV7-2 and J usage is TRBJ2-3; D remains ambiguous. Germline CDR1 SGHTA, CDR2 FQGNSA. There are 14 residues in the CDR3. V was shortened by 2 bases and J by 1 base, with 7 bases between the two germline ends. CDR3 coding DNA: TGTGCCAGCAGCTTATCACGAGGCACAGATACGCAGTATTTT. It is translated as CASSLSRGTDTQYF. The full variable domain, with the rest looked up from reference TRBV7-2 and TRBJ2-3, is GAGVSQSPSNKVTEKGKDVELRCDPISGHTALYWYRQSLGQGLEFLIYFQGNSAPDKSGLPSDRFSAERTGGSVSTLTIQRTQQEDSAVYLCASSLSRGTDTQYFGPGTRLTVL.

This chain connects TRBV7-8 to TRBJ2-1; TRBD2 agrees at 9 bases. In germline, CDR1 is SGHVS, CDR2 FQNEAQ. V lost 4 bases to trimming and J lost 0 bases; unmatched junction nucleotides: 7. The CDR3 is 17 amino acids. CDR3 DNA sequence: TGTGCCAGCAGCTACTCTGGGCGGGAGGGCTCCTACAATGAGCAGTTCTTC. Translation: CASSYSGREGSYNEQFF. The variable domain in full, completed from reference TRBV7-8 and TRBJ2-1, reads GAGVSQSPRYKVAKRGQDVALRCDPISGHVSLFWYQQALGQGPEFLTYFQNEAQLDKSGLPSDRFFAERPEGSVSTLKIQRTQQEDSAVYLCASSYSGREGSYNEQFFGPGTRLTVL.

The chain recombines TRBV19 with TRBJ1-2; D uncertain. V lost 4 bases and J 4 bases, leaving 13 bases between the germline ends. This CDR3 has 14 amino acids. CDR1 LNHDA and CDR2 SQIVND come from the germline V gene (reference sequence). The CDR3 loop is CASSTPGGPYGYTF. In DNA, the CDR3 is TGTGCCAGTAGTACCCCGGGAGGACCCTATGGCTACACCTTC. Full variable domain (outside the CDR3, taken from reference TRBV19 and TRBJ1-2): DGGITQSPKYLFRKEGQNVTLSCEQNLNHDAMYWYRQDPGQGLRLIYYSQIVNDFQKGDIAEGYSVSREKKESFPLTVTSAQKNPTAFYLCASSTPGGPYGYTFGSGTRLTVV.

The V and J genes are TRBV19 and TRBJ1-1; 7 nucleotides line up with TRBD1. The CDR3 runs 14 residues. J gave up 4 bases and V 5 bases, and 7 bases lay outside the gene matches. Germline CDR1 is LNHDA and CDR2 is SQIVND (reference sequence). The CDR3 bases are TGTGCCAGTAGTCCGGCAGGGGGAATCACTGAAGCTTTCTTT. As protein: CASSPAGGITEAFF.

The chain recombines TRBV11-2 with TRBJ1-6; D possibly corresponds to TRBD1 (6 bases). With 5 bases removed from V and 7 bases from J, the gap between germline ends came to 21 bases. This CDR3 has 17 amino acids. CDR1 and CDR2 (germline): SGHAT, FQNNGV. The CDR3: CASSPTSGGSGNSPLHF. The CDR3 DNA reads TGTGCCAGCAGCCCCACATCGGGGGGCTCGGGAAATTCACCCCTCCACTTT.

The chain is built from TRBV5-1 and TRBJ2-1; TRBD2 matches 10 bases. CDR3 length: 15 residues. From germline, CDR1 is SGHRS and CDR2 YFSETQ. Trimming removed 2 bases from V and 8 bases from J; junction bases left unmatched: 7. In nucleotides, the CDR3 is TGCGCCAGCAGCTTTTCTAGCGGGAGCTCGGATGAGCAGTTCTTC. It specifies CASSFSSGSSDEQFF. The variable domain in full, with the rest retrieved from reference TRBV5-1 and TRBJ2-1, is KAGVTQTPRYLIKTRGQQVTLSCSPISGHRSVSWYQQTPGQGLQFLFEYFSETQRNKGNFPGRFSGRQFSNSRSEMNVSTLELGDSALYLCASSFSSGSSDEQFFGPGTRLTVL.

The chain employs TRBV3-1 (or the pseudogene TRBV3-2) and TRBJ1-3; D ambiguous. The CDR3 runs to 12 residues. The germline CDR1 and CDR2 sequences are LGHDT and YNNKEL (reference sequence). The germline V and J ends were trimmed by 5 bases and 4 bases, with 6 bases remaining between them. The CDR3 sequence is CASSSTGNTIYF. The CDR3 nucleotides are TGTGCCAGCAGCTCGACAGGAAACACCATATATTTT.

This chain joins TRBV7-9 and TRBJ2-5, with TRBD1 identical over 7 bases. There are 14 residues in the CDR3. Losses at the gene ends were 4 bases for V and 3 bases for J; bases not matched to a gene: 5. Germline values: CDR1 SEHNR, CDR2 FQNEAQ (reference sequence). The CDR3 DNA follows: TGTGCCAGCAGCTATACAGGGGCAAAAGAGACCCAGTACTTC. Residues: CASSYTGAKETQYF. Complete variable domain (other parts from reference TRBV7-9 and TRBJ2-5): DTGVSQNPRHKITKRGQNVTFRCDPISEHNRLYWYRQTLGQGPEFLTYFQNEAQLEKSRLLSDRFSAERPKGSFSTLEIQRTEQGDSAMYLCASSYTGAKETQYFGPGTRLLVL.

J is TRBJ1-1 and V is TRBV18, with 7 bases fitting TRBD1. This CDR3 spans 14 amino acids. V dropped 6 bases and J dropped 3; count of bases not matched to a gene: 7. Germline CDR1 and CDR2: KGHSH and LQKENI. The CDR3: CASSLAGGDTEAFF. The CDR3 DNA is TGTGCCAGCTCGCTCGCAGGGGGAGACACTGAAGCTTTCTTT.

The chain uses TRBV7-9 and TRBJ2-1, with D tentatively TRBD2 (6 bases). The CDR3 has 17 residues. The germline V gene has CDR1 SEHNR and CDR2 FQNEAQ (reference sequence). Trimming removed 5 bases from V and 8 bases from J, with 25 bases in between. For the CDR3, the DNA is TGTGCCAGCAGCACCGATAACGGACTACCAAGACCGGATGAGCAGTTCTTC. Translation: CASSTDNGLPRPDEQFF.

The chain carries TRBV11-2 and TRBJ2-3; tentative D call: TRBD2 (6 bases). This CDR3 spans 14 amino acids. V shed 6 bases and J shed 2 bases, with 12 bases lying between them. Germline V gene data show CDR1 as SGHAT and CDR2 as FQNNGV. The CDR3 reads CASSRTISTDTQYF. The CDR3 DNA sequence: TGTGCCAGCAGTCGGACTATTTCCACAGATACGCAGTATTTT.

This clone was observed a single time. The rearrangement uses TRBV5-1 and TRBJ2-1, with 15 bases fitting TRBD2. Trimming took 4 bases from V and 4 from J; bases not matched to a gene: 3. This CDR3 contains 16 residues. The germline gives CDR1 SGHRS, CDR2 YFSETQ. The DNA for the CDR3 is TGCGCCAGCAGCCCGGGACTAGCGGGAGGTTACAATGAGCAGTTCTTC. Protein: CASSPGLAGGYNEQFF.

The chain carries TRBV6-2 or TRBV6-3 and TRBJ2-1, with a weak D call TRBD2 (6 bases). Germline CDR1 MNHEY, CDR2 SVGEGT. The CDR3 consists of 13 residues. V was shortened by 2 bases and J by 12 bases, with 14 bases between the two germline ends. The CDR3 spells CASSYVAVKGQFF. The CDR3 nucleotides are TGTGCCAGCAGTTACGTAGCGGTAAAAGGGCAGTTCTTC.

The chain is built from TRBV29-1 and TRBJ2-7; the D gene is possibly TRBD2 (5 bases). CDR3 length: 13 residues. V dropped 2 bases and J dropped 5 bases, with 13 bases sitting between them. The germline V gene has CDR1 SQVTM and CDR2 ANQGSEA. The CDR3 loop reads CSVESGLDDEQYF. As DNA, the CDR3 is TGCAGCGTTGAATCGGGGTTGGACGACGAGCAGTACTTC.

The V gene is TRBV10-3, the J gene TRBJ1-5, with TRBD1 identical over 8 bases. Trimming cost V 4 bases and J 7 bases; bases outside gene matches: 3. CDR1 is ENHRY and CDR2 is SYGVKD in the germline V gene. This CDR3 is 13 amino acids long. CDR3 sequence (DNA): TGTGCCATCAGTGTACAGGGGGAGCAGCCCCAGCATTTT. Its translation is CAISVQGEQPQHF.

This sequence joins TRBV7-5 and TRBJ1-2. TRBV7-5 is termed a pseudogene. CDR3 length: 17 residues. Written as DNA, the CDR3 is TGTGCCAGAATCCCTTCTACGCCACGCACCTGCGGGAGAGGCTACACCTTC. It codes for CARIPSTPRTCGRGYTF.

The chain links TRBV2 to TRBJ1-2; D is possibly TRBD1 (6 bases). This CDR3 spans 13 amino acids. CDR1 is SNHLY and CDR2 is FYNNEI in the germline V gene. V lost 9 bases and J 4 bases, leaving 15 bases between the germline ends. The CDR3 sequence: CASLQGQLYGYTF. The DNA for the CDR3 is TGTGCCAGTTTACAGGGACAACTCTATGGCTACACCTTC.

The CDR3: CASSQDFFEVRDTEAFF. The CDR3 DNA follows: TGCGCCAGCAGCCAAGATTTCTTTGAGGTCAGGGACACTGAAGCTTTCTTT. J is TRBJ1-1 and V is TRBV4-1, with D possibly TRBD1 on 5 matching bases. Trimming shortened V by 0 bases and J by 3 bases, and 17 bases separated the two germline ends. The CDR3 has 17 amino acids. In germline, CDR1 is MGHRA, CDR2 YSYEKL.

The genes are TRBV21-1 and TRBJ2-7; the D call of TRBD1 is as the table states it, not checked on the DNA. TRBV21-1 is given as a pseudogene. The CDR3 sequence is 13 residues long. The CDR3 DNA follows: TGTGCCAGCAGCAGCCAGGCTTTCTACGAGCAGTACTTC. Its protein product is CASSSQAFYEQYF.

As DNA, the CDR3 is TGCAGCGTCATAGTTGGCGGGGAGCTGTTTTTT. This gives the protein CSVIVGGELFF. The chain recombines TRBV29-1 with TRBJ2-2; the D is unclear. The germline V and J ends were trimmed by 6 bases and 7 bases, with 9 bases remaining between them. Germline V gene data show CDR1 as SQVTM and CDR2 as ANQGSEA. There are 11 residues in the CDR3.